This T cell receptor (beta chain) stems from a study of OX40 agonist ivuxolimab in advanced cancers. Study-wide background: While on treatment, patients had intravenous ivuxolimab at 0.01 to 10 mg/kg every 2 weeks.

Note on this clone: Its target is unknown.

The CDR3 covers 15 residues. Germline lookup yields CDR1 SGHAT and CDR2 FQNNGV. The V gene lost 0 bases and the J gene lost 7 bases, with 13 bases spanning the gap. Clones were read by immunoSEQ multiplex PCR, and TCRdb kept only the in-frame ones, dropping some. The sample lists roughly 75,000 clones; around 88% were seen once. If patients had autoimmune disease history or systemic immunosuppression, they were excluded. At baseline, cycle 4 day 1, and cycle 7 day 1, blood was sampled. Study results and caveats: There was clonal expansion of CD4+ and CD8+ blood T cells by week 6 at 0.1 to 3.0 mg/kg.

The origin of this receptor is an adult with an advanced solid tumor such as melanoma, head and neck, liver or kidney cancer. This sequence joins TRBV11-2 and TRBJ2-1, with D hard to call. Source: CD4+ or CD8+ T cells sorted from blood, taken in a trial of the OX40 agonist ivuxolimab. As DNA, the CDR3 is TGTGCCAGCAGCTTAGAACCCGGCCCCAGGAATGAGCAGTTCTTC. It yields the protein CASSLEPGPRNEQFF.